Following are 22 T cell receptor beta chains from one sample sequenced in a study of CD8 T cells in ankylosing spondylitis (dated by TCRdb to 2016 to 2017). Paper-wide results and their limitations: A TCR beta motif of roughly 8 highly homologous amino acid variants appeared characteristic of blood from ankylosing spondylitis patients.

Antigens for these TCRs are unknown. Libraries were built with 5' RACE. TCRdb records Illumina HiSeq 2500 as the sequencer. Through fastp at Q25 and MiXCR, TCRdb rebuilt clones from the public reads, retaining in-frame beta chains. Entries that share a CDR3 protein sequence are merged under the most common genes and DNA. The sample profile shows fewer than 550,000 distinct CDR3 sequences; about 5.4% of them were found once. The top ten hold roughly 3.5% of the sample. Sequencing was performed on blood, either unsorted or a sorted T cell fraction (not recorded which). The receptors originated from a male donor with ankylosing spondylitis.

This clonotype has ten or more counts. The chain is built from TRBV5-5 and TRBJ1-1; 8 bases align to TRBD1. Germline loops: CDR1 SGHKS, CDR2 YYEKEE (reference sequence). The CDR3 covers 14 residues. V shed 0 bases, J shed 8 bases, and the junction held 6 bases outside the gene matches. The DNA for the CDR3 is TGTGCCAGCAGCTTGGTGCCAGGGGGCGCGGAAGCTTTCTTT. Translated: CASSLVPGGAEAFF.

This clonotype was seen many times. The chain has TRBV6-2 or TRBV6-3 and TRBJ1-5; TRBD1 matches at 7 bases. The length of the CDR3 is 14 residues. Trimming at V came to 5 bases and at J to 4 bases, leaving 5 bases not matched to a gene. Per germline, CDR1 MNHEY and CDR2 SVGEGT. The CDR3 loop is CASSNRDSNQPQHF. CDR3 in DNA: TGTGCCAGCAGTAACCGGGACAGTAATCAGCCCCAGCATTTT.

This clonotype was recorded many times. The chain combines TRBV5-1 with TRBJ2-6; tentatively, D is TRBD1 (6 bases). The CDR3 covers 14 residues. V was trimmed by 7 bases and J by 2 bases, leaving 10 bases between them. Per the germline V gene, CDR1 is SGHRS and CDR2 is YFSETQ. Here the CDR3 DNA reads TGCGCCAGCGGGAAGGGGGCTGGGGCCAACGTCCTGACTTTC. It codes for CASGKGAGANVLTF.

This clonotype was seen repeatedly, ten times or more. The genes are TRBV9 and TRBJ1-1, with 10 nucleotides matching TRBD1. Losses at the gene ends were 4 bases for V and 1 base for J; bases not matched to a gene: 7. Per germline, CDR1 SGDLS and CDR2 YYNGEE. This CDR3 is built from 16 residues. The CDR3 loop reads CASSPWDRGANTEAFF. The CDR3 DNA follows: TGTGCCAGCAGCCCTTGGGACAGGGGTGCGAACACTGAAGCTTTCTTT.

Only a few counts were recorded for this clonotype. The rearrangement uses TRBV7-8 and TRBJ2-1; D is uncertain. V gave up 10 bases and J gave up 3 bases, with 19 bases separating them. Germline V gene data show CDR1 as SGHVS and CDR2 as FQNEAQ. This CDR3 region has 15 residues. The CDR3 DNA reads as TGTGCCACCTACATAAAAACCCCCCTCTACAATGAGCAGTTCTTC. Translating it yields CATYIKTPLYNEQFF.

There are many counts of this clonotype. The chain couples TRBV7-8 to TRBJ1-4; D might be TRBD1 (5 bases). V lost 1 base and J lost 8, with 11 bases in between. The CDR3 runs to 14 residues. Germline CDR1 reads SGHVS; CDR2 reads FQNEAQ. This CDR3 is CASSLVGVGEKLFF. CDR3 bases: TGTGCCAGCAGCTTAGTAGGGGTAGGGGAAAAACTGTTTTTT. The full variable domain, rest sourced from reference TRBV7-8 and TRBJ1-4, is GAGVSQSPRYKVAKRGQDVALRCDPISGHVSLFWYQQALGQGPEFLTYFQNEAQLDKSGLPSDRFFAERPEGSVSTLKIQRTQQEDSAVYLCASSLVGVGEKLFFGSGTQLSVL.

This clonotype was seen ten or more times. This sequence joins TRBV6-2 or TRBV6-3 and TRBJ2-7; 10 nucleotides align to TRBD2. Per the germline V gene, CDR1 is MNHEY and CDR2 is SVGEGT. The J segment lost 2 bases and the V segment lost 2 bases, leaving 0 bases of the junction unmatched. The CDR3 has 14 residues. In nucleotides, the CDR3 is TGTGCCAGCAGTTACGGGACTAGCGCCTACGAGCAGTACTTC. It translates to CASSYGTSAYEQYF.

This clonotype was observed at least ten times. The chain has TRBV10-3 and TRBJ2-7; D is possibly TRBD2 (7 bases). The germline V and J ends were trimmed by 2 bases and 6 bases, with 20 bases remaining between them. Germline V gene lookup returns CDR1 ENHRY and CDR2 SYGVKD. CDR3 size: 16 residues. The CDR3 DNA follows: TGTGCCATCAGTGAGCCGCCAGGGGCGGGAGACTTCGAGCAGTACTTC. Translated, it gives CAISEPPGAGDFEQYF.

This clonotype was detected many times. The chain employs TRBV2 and TRBJ1-1; the D gene is possibly TRBD1 (5 bases). The germline V and J ends were trimmed by 10 bases and 4 bases, with 16 bases remaining between them. CDR1 and CDR2 (germline): SNHLY, FYNNEI. CDR3 size: 13 residues. Here the CDR3 reads CAIKGRGGTEAFF. In nucleotides, the CDR3 is TGTGCCATAAAGGGGAGGGGAGGCACTGAAGCTTTCTTT.

This clonotype has ten or more counts. J is TRBJ2-2 and V is TRBV4-3; no definite D call. V was shortened by 1 base and J by 3 bases, with 9 bases between the two germline ends. This CDR3 has 15 residues. CDR1 and CDR2 from the germline V gene are LGHNA and YSLEER. The CDR3 nucleotides read TGCGCCAGCAGCCAAGTGCACAGTTACACCGGGGAGCTGTTTTTT. This gives the protein CASSQVHSYTGELFF.

This clonotype was counted many times. The chain joins TRBV10-3 to TRBJ1-2, with D possibly TRBD1 on 6 matching bases. The V gene lost 2 bases and the J gene lost 0 bases, with 10 bases spanning the gap. This CDR3 region has 15 residues. Germline V gene data show CDR1 as ENHRY and CDR2 as SYGVKD. The CDR3 DNA sequence: TGTGCCATCAGTGAGCAGGACAGCACTAACTATGGCTACACCTTC. Translated, it gives CAISEQDSTNYGYTF.

The chain links TRBV4-3 to TRBJ1-2; 7 bases are shared with TRBD1. The V and J ends lost 0 bases and 4 bases, in that order; junction bases with no gene match: 2. The germline CDR1 and CDR2 sequences are LGHNA and YSLEER. The CDR3 contains 14 residues. The CDR3 loop is CASSQDSGGYGYTF. The CDR3 DNA reads as TGCGCCAGCAGCCAAGACTCAGGGGGCTATGGCTACACCTTC.

This clonotype was found many times. The chain couples TRBV20-1 to TRBJ2-1, with a possible D match to TRBD2 (6 bases). Germline assignment: CDR1 DFQATT and CDR2 SNEGSKA (reference sequence). This CDR3 region has 15 residues. The germline V and J ends were trimmed by 0 bases and 2 bases, with 11 bases remaining between them. The CDR3 spells CSARDRSSAYNEQFF. CDR3 coding DNA: TGCAGTGCTAGAGATCGGTCTAGCGCCTACAATGAGCAGTTCTTC.

This clonotype was seen at least ten times. The chain joins TRBV12-3 or TRBV12-4 to TRBJ2-5, with D possibly matching TRBD2 (6 bases). The CDR3 totals 14 residues. Trimming left V 2 bases short and J 5 bases short, with 12 bases between. This CDR3 reads CASSLMAGLETQYF. The CDR3 nucleotides are TGTGCCAGCAGTTTAATGGCGGGGCTGGAGACCCAGTACTTC.

This clonotype has a count of ten or more. The chain is built from TRBV12-3 or TRBV12-4 and TRBJ2-7, with 11 nucleotides matching TRBD1. The CDR3 consists of 14 residues. Trimming at V came to 6 bases and at J to 3 bases, leaving 4 bases not matched to a gene. The CDR3 DNA follows: TGTGCCAGCAGACGCGGGACAGGGGGCTACGAGCAGTACTTC. This translates into CASRRGTGGYEQYF.

This clonotype was found many times. The gene calls are TRBV20-1 and TRBJ2-7; 8 nucleotides line up with TRBD2. The CDR3 is made up of 14 amino acids. Germline CDR1 and CDR2: DFQATT and SNEGSKA (reference sequence). V was pared by 1 base and J by 2 bases, with 4 bases of the junction left unmatched. In DNA form, the CDR3 reads TGCAGTGCTAGAGCACTAGCGGTAACCTACGAGCAGTACTTC. This codes for CSARALAVTYEQYF.

This clonotype showed up many times. The gene calls are TRBV7-8 and TRBJ2-2; 7 nucleotides agree with TRBD1. CDR3 size: 16 residues. V trimming: 6 bases; J trimming: 1 base; junction bases outside the gene matches: 8. From germline, CDR1 is SGHVS and CDR2 FQNEAQ. The CDR3 region is CASSRKQGMNTGELFF. For the CDR3, the DNA is TGTGCCAGCAGTCGCAAACAGGGGATGAACACCGGGGAGCTGTTTTTT.

In its sample, this clonotype was seen many times. This chain links TRBV20-1 with TRBJ2-3; 7 positions match TRBD1. The germline V gene encodes CDR1 DFQATT and CDR2 SNEGSKA (reference sequence). Unmatched junction bases numbered 4, after V lost 1 base and J lost 6 bases. The CDR3 contains 13 residues. DNA of the CDR3: TGCAGTGCTAGAGTCCCCAGGGGGGATACGCAGTATTTT. It translates to CSARVPRGDTQYF.

The table lists this clonotype with many counts. This chain links TRBV20-1 with TRBJ2-3; D not certain. CDR1 and CDR2 from the germline V gene are DFQATT and SNEGSKA (reference sequence). CDR3 length: 14 amino acids. V lost 2 bases and J lost 0, with 9 bases in between. CDR3 nucleotide sequence: TGCAGTGCTAGACCTCCGGCAAGCACAGATACGCAGTATTTT. Encoded protein: CSARPPASTDTQYF.

Ten or more counts support this clonotype. V usage is TRBV10-3 and J usage is TRBJ1-5, with D possibly TRBD1 on 6 matching bases. V dropped 7 bases and J dropped 4 bases, with 11 bases sitting between them. Germline values: CDR1 ENHRY, CDR2 SYGVKD. This CDR3 contains 13 residues. CDR3 bases: TGTGCCATCAAGGGGGGACCTAATCAGCCCCAGCATTTT. It encodes CAIKGGPNQPQHF.

This chain connects TRBV5-6 to TRBJ2-7; D possibly corresponds to TRBD1 (5 bases). The V gene lost 7 bases and the J gene lost 0 bases, with 11 bases spanning the gap. CDR3 length: 13 amino acids. The germline V gene has CDR1 SGHDT and CDR2 YYEEEE. The CDR3, as DNA: TGTGCCAGCGGCGAACAGGTCTCCTACGAGCAGTACTTC. Protein: CASGEQVSYEQYF.

This clonotype was recorded many times. The genes are TRBV29-1 and TRBJ2-7; TRBD2 matches 12 bases. With 4 bases clipped from V and 0 bases from J, the junction kept 7 bases outside the gene matches. Germline CDR1 is SQVTM and CDR2 is ANQGSEA. The CDR3 runs to 16 residues. The CDR3: CSVAQLAGGFSYEQYF. The CDR3 DNA reads as TGCAGCGTTGCCCAACTAGCGGGAGGTTTCTCCTACGAGCAGTACTTC.